The sequence of this T cell receptor (beta chain) was determined in a study of cytomegalovirus exposure and HLA in healthy donors. This clone has just a few counts. Germline V lookup: CDR1 LNHDA, CDR2 SQIVND (reference sequence). The trim removed 7 bases at V and 1 base at J, leaving 6 bases unmatched. This CDR3 region has 14 residues. PCR involved 60 Vbeta and 13 Jbeta primers. The protocol was immunoSEQ multiplex PCR, while the TCRdb copy is restricted to in-frame clones and leaves out a portion. The sample shows over 80,000 clones, 78% of them seen only once. The genes are TRBV19 and TRBJ1-1; 7 nucleotides match TRBD1. Sequencing was performed on PBMCs. The source of this sequence is a woman aged 40 to 50 in good health and CMV-seronegative. The CDR3 DNA follows: TGTGCCAGTATCCCCCGACAGGGGAACACTGAAGCTTTCTTT. Protein: CASIPRQGNTEAFF.